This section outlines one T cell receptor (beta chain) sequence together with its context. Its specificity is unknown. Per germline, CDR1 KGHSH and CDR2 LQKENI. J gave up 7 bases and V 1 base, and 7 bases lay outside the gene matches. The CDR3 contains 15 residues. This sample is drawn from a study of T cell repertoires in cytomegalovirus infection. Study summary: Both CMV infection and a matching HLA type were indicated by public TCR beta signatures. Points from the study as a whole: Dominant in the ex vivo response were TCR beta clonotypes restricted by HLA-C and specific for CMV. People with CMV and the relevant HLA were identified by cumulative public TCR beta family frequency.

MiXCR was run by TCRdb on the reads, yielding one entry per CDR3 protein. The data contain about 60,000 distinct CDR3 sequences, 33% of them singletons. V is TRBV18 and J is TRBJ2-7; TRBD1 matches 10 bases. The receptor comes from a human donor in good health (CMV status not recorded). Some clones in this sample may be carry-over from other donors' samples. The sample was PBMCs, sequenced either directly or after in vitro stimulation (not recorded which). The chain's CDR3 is CASSPRTGGVLEQYF. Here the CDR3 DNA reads TGTGCCAGCTCACCACGGACAGGGGGTGTCCTTGAGCAGTACTTC.